These 10 T cell receptor beta chains came from one sample sequenced in a study of OX40 agonist ivuxolimab in advanced cancers. Libraries came from the immunoSEQ multiplex PCR assay. TCRdb limited this immuneACCESS table to in-frame rearrangements with V and J called. A share of clones is missing; checked studies link under half to unresolved V genes, and the rest is unexplained. A total of tens of thousands of clones appear in this sample, approximately 82% of them only once. 0.95% to 1.3% of the sample is taken by the ten largest. The specimen comprised CD4+ or CD8+ T cells sorted from blood, sampled in a trial of the OX40 agonist ivuxolimab. Receptors were obtained from an adult with an advanced solid tumor such as melanoma, head and neck, liver or kidney cancer.

The rearrangement uses TRBV6-5 and TRBJ1-5; D remains ambiguous. Germline V gene data show CDR1 as MNHEY and CDR2 as SVGAGI. The CDR3 has 14 amino acids. Trimming cost V 4 bases and J 0 bases, with 7 bases left between them. The DNA of the CDR3 is TGTGCCAGCAGTTTGTGGGATAGCAATCAGCCCCAGCATTTT. It is translated as CASSLWDSNQPQHF.

CDR3 residues: CASSYSIQETQYF. CDR3 in DNA: TGTGCCAGCAGTTACTCGATACAAGAGACCCAGTACTTC. This rearrangement joins TRBV6-5 to TRBJ2-5; D unresolved. Per germline, CDR1 MNHEY and CDR2 SVGAGI. The CDR3 runs to 13 residues. Trimming stripped 0 bases from V and 2 bases from J, with 4 bases between.

The chain employs TRBV6-5 and TRBJ1-2, with 9 bases fitting TRBD1. The CDR3 is 16 amino acids. J was trimmed by 1 base and V by 2 bases; bases with no gene match: 5. Germline V gene lookup returns CDR1 MNHEY and CDR2 SVGAGI. DNA of the CDR3: TGTGCCAGCAGTTACGGGACGGGACAGGGTAACTATGGCTACACCTTC. Translation: CASSYGTGQGNYGYTF.

The CDR3 DNA is TGCGCCAGCAGCACCTCCGGGACTAAGGATGGCTACACCTTC. Translating it yields CASSTSGTKDGYTF. V and J are TRBV5-1 and TRBJ1-2; D perhaps matches TRBD1 (5 bases). Trimming removed 4 bases from V and 6 bases from J, with 16 bases in between. Germline CDR1 reads SGHRS; CDR2 reads YFSETQ. The CDR3 sequence is 14 residues long.

This chain connects TRBV19 to TRBJ1-4; D might be TRBD1 (6 bases). CDR3 length: 13 amino acids. The V gene lost 5 bases and the J gene lost 7 bases, with 11 bases spanning the gap. Germline loops: CDR1 LNHDA, CDR2 SQIVND (reference sequence). The CDR3 here is CASSHQGTEKLFF. The CDR3 coding sequence is TGTGCCAGTAGTCACCAGGGGACTGAAAAACTGTTTTTT.

In this sample, this clone turned up once. The chain uses TRBV11-2 and TRBJ1-6, with a tentative D call TRBD1 (5 bases). V gave up 7 bases and J gave up 0 bases, with 10 bases separating them. CDR1 and CDR2 (germline): SGHAT, FQNNGV. This CDR3 has 15 residues. The CDR3 bases are TGTGCCAGCATGCGTGGGACCTCCTATAATTCACCCCTCCACTTT. Its protein is CASMRGTSYNSPLHF.

As concerns this clone: The junction and the germline gene differ at one end; a read error may be behind it. The V call is TRBV7-8, the J call TRBJ2-7, with 10 nucleotides matching TRBD2. CDR1 SGHVS and CDR2 FQNEAQ come from the germline V gene. The CDR3 covers 15 residues. CDR3 protein: CASSLAGVNSYEQYF. The CDR3 DNA is TGTGCCAGCAGCCTAGCGGGGGTGAACTCCTACGAGCAGTACTTC.

This clone was detected a few times. The chain employs TRBV10-2 and TRBJ1-4; tentative D call: TRBD1 (5 bases). Per the germline V gene, CDR1 is WSHSY and CDR2 is SAAADI. The CDR3 covers 15 residues. Deletions cut 0 bases from V and 7 bases from J, with 12 bases between. Here the CDR3 reads CASSESKAGVEKLFF. CDR3 coding DNA: TGCGCCAGCAGTGAGTCTAAGGCGGGGGTTGAAAAACTGTTTTTT.

The rearrangement joins TRBV28 to TRBJ2-7; tentatively, D is TRBD1 (5 bases). This CDR3 is built from 16 residues. V was shortened by 3 bases and J by 4 bases, with 19 bases between the two germline ends. Germline V gene data show CDR1 as MDHEN and CDR2 as SYDVKM. The CDR3 region has the DNA TGTGCCAGCAGTTTCTCCCTGGCAGGGTTGGCGTACGAGCAGTACTTC. Protein product: CASSFSLAGLAYEQYF.

The rearrangement uses TRBV7-9 and TRBJ1-1; D ambiguous. V was cut by 2 bases and J by 11 bases, with 12 bases left in between. The CDR3 has 12 residues. Germline CDR1 is SEHNR and CDR2 is FQNEAQ (reference sequence). The CDR3 spells CASSLRERVAFF. CDR3 coding DNA: TGTGCCAGCAGCTTACGGGAGCGGGTGGCTTTCTTT.